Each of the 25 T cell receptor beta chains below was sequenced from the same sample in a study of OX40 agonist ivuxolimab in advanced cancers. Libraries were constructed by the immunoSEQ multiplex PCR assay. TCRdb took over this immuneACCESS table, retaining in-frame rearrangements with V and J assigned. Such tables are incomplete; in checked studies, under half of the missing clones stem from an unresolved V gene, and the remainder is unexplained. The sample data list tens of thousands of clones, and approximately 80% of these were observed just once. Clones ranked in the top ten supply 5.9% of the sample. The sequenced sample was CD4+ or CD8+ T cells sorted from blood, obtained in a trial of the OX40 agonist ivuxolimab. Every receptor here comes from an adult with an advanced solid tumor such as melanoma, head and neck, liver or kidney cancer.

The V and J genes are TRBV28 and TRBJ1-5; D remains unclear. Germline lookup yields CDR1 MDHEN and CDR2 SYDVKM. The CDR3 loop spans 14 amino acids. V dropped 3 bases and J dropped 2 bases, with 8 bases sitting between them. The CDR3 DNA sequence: TGTGCCAGCAGTTTCGGGGAGCGCAATCAGCCCCAGCATTTT. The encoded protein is CASSFGERNQPQHF.

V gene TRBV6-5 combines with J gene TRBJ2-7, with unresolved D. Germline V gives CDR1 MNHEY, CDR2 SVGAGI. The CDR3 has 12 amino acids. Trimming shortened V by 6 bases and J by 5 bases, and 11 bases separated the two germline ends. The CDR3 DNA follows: TGTGCCAGCAGCCAGGACGTCGACGAGCAGTACTTC. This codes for CASSQDVDEQYF.

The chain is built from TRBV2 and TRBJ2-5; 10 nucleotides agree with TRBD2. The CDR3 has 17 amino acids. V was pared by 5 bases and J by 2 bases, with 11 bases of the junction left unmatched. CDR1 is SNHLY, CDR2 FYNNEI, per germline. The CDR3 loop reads CASSHGPSGSVQETQYF. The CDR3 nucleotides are TGTGCCAGCAGTCACGGGCCTAGCGGGAGTGTTCAAGAGACCCAGTACTTC. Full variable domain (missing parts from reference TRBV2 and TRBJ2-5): EPEVTQTPSHQVTQMGQEVILRCVPISNHLYFYWYRQILGQKVEFLVSFYNNEISEKSEIFDDQFSVERPDGSNFTLKIRSTKLEDSAMYFCASSHGPSGSVQETQYFGPGTRLLVL.

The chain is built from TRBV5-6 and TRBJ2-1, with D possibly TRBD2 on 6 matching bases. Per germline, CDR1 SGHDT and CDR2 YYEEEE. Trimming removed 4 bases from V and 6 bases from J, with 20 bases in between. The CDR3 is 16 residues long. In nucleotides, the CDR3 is TGTGCCAGCAGCATAGGCGGCAGGGAGGTGAGCAATGAGCAGTTCTTC. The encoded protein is CASSIGGREVSNEQFF.

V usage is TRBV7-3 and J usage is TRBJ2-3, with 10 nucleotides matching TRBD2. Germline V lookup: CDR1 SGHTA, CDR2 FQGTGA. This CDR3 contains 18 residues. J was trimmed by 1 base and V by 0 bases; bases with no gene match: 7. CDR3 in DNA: TGTGCCAGCAGCTTAACAGCGGGAGGGTCGTCTCGCACAGATACGCAGTATTTT. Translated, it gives CASSLTAGGSSRTDTQYF. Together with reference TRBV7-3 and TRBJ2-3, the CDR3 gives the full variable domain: GAGVSQTPSNKVTEKGKYVELRCDPISGHTALYWYRQSLGQGPEFLIYFQGTGAADDSGLPNDRFFAVRPEGSVSTLKIQRTERGDSAVYLCASSLTAGGSSRTDTQYFGPGTRLTVL.

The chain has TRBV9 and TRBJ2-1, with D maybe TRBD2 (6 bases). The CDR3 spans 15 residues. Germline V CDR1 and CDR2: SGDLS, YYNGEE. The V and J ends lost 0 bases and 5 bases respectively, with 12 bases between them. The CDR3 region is CASSVAPSENNEQFF. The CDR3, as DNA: TGTGCCAGCAGCGTAGCTCCTAGCGAGAACAATGAGCAGTTCTTC.

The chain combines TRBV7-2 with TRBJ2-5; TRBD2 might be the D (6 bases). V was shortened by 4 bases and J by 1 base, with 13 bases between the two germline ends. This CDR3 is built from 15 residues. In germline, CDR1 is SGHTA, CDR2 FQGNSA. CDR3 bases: TGTGCCAGCAGCTCCGCCGGGACTCTCCAAGAGACCCAGTACTTC. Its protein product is CASSSAGTLQETQYF.

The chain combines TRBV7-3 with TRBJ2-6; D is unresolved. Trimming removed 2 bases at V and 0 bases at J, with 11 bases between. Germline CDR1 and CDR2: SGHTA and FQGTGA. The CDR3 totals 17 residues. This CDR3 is CASSLEGPISGANVLTF. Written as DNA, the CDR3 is TGTGCCAGCAGCTTAGAAGGACCGATCTCTGGGGCCAACGTCCTGACTTTC.

This chain's CDR3 is CASSEAHGTGSSGELFF. DNA of the CDR3: TGTGCCAGCAGTGAAGCGCACGGGACAGGGTCGTCCGGGGAGCTGTTTTTT. The V gene is TRBV6-1, the J gene TRBJ2-2; 9 bases fit TRBD1. This CDR3 has 17 residues. V lost 0 bases and J lost 6; bases outside the gene matches: 8. Germline-derived CDR1 and CDR2 are MNHNS and SASEGT.

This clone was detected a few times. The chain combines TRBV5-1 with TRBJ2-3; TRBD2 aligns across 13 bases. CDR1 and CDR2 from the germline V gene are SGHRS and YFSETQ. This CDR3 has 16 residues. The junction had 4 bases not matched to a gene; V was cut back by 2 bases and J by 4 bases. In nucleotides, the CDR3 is TGCGCCAGCAGCTTTCGGACTAGCGGGGGTTCAGATACGCAGTATTTT. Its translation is CASSFRTSGGSDTQYF.

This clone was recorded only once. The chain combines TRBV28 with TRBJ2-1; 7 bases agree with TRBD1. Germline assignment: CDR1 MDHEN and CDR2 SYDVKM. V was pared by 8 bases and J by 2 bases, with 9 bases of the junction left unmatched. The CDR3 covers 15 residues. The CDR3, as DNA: TGTGCCAGCCGAATCCAGACAGGGACCTACAATGAGCAGTTCTTC. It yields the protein CASRIQTGTYNEQFF.

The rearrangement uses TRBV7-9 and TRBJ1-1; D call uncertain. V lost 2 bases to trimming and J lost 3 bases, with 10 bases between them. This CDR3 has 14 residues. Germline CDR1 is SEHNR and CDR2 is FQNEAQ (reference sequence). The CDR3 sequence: CASSLMGVDTEAFF. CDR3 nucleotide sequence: TGTGCCAGCAGCTTAATGGGAGTAGACACTGAAGCTTTCTTT.

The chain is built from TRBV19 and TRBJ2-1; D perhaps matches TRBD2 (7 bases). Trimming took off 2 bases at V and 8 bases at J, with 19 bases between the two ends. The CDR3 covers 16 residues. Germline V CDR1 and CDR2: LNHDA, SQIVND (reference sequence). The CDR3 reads CASSIWGGSREYEQFF. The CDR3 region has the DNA TGTGCCAGTAGTATATGGGGGGGCTCGAGGGAATATGAGCAGTTCTTC.

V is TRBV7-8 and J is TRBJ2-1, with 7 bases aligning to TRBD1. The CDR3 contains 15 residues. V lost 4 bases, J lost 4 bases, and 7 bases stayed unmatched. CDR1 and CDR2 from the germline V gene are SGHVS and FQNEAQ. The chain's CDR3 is CASSYRGSIYNEQFF. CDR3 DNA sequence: TGTGCCAGCAGCTACAGGGGCTCCATTTACAATGAGCAGTTCTTC.

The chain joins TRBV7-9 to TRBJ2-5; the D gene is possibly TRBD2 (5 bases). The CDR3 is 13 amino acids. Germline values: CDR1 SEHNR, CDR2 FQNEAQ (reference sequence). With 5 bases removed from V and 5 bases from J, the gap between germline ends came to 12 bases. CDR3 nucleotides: TGTGCCAGCAGCCTAGGGAGCGAGGAGACCCAGTACTTC. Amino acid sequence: CASSLGSEETQYF.

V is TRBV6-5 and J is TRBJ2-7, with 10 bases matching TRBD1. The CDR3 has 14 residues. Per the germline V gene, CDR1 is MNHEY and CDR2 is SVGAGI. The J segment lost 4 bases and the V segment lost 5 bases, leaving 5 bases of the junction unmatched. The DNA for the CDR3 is TGTGCCAGCAGTAAGACAGGGGGCTCGTACGAGCAGTACTTC. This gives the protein CASSKTGGSYEQYF.

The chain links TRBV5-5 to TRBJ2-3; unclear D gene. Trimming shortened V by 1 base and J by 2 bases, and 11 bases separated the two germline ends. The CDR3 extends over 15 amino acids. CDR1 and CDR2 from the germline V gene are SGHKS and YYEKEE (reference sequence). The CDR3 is CASSLQGHPTDTQYF. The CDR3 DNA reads TGTGCCAGCAGCTTGCAAGGCCATCCCACAGATACGCAGTATTTT. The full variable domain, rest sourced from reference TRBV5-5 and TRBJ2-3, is DAGVTQSPTHLIKTRGQQVTLRCSPISGHKSVSWYQQVLGQGPQFIFQYYEKEERGRGNFPDRFSARQFPNYSSELNVNALLLGDSALYLCASSLQGHPTDTQYFGPGTRLTVL.

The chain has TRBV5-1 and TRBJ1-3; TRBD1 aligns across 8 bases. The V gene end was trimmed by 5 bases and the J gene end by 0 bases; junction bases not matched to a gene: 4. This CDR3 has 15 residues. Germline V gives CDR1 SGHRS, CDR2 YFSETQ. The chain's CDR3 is CASSRTGSSGNTIYF. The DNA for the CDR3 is TGCGCCAGCAGTCGGACAGGGAGCTCTGGAAACACCATATATTTT.

The CDR3 protein is CASSPQGEETQYF. DNA of the CDR3: TGCGCCAGCAGTCCCCAGGGGGAAGAGACCCAGTACTTC. The rearrangement joins TRBV4-3 to TRBJ2-5; 7 bases agree with TRBD1. Trimming at V came to 6 bases and at J to 3 bases, leaving 4 bases not matched to a gene. Germline CDR1 is LGHNA and CDR2 is YSLEER. The CDR3 length is 13 residues.

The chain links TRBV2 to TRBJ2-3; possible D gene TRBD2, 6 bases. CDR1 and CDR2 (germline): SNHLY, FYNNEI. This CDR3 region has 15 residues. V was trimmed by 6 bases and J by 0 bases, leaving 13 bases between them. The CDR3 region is CASSRDSFSTDTQYF. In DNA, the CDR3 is TGTGCCAGCAGCCGGGACTCCTTTAGCACAGATACGCAGTATTTT.

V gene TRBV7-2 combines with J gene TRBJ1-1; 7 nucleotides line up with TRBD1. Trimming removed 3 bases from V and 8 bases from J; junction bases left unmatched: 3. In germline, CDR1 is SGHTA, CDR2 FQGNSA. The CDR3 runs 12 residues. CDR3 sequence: CASSFRDREAFF. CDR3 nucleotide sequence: TGTGCCAGCAGCTTTAGGGACAGAGAAGCTTTCTTT.

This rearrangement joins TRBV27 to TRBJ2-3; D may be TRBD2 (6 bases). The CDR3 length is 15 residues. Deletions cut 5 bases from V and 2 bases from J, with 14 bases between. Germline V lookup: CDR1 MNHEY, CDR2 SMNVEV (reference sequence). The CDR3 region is CASSAPSDDTDTQYF. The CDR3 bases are TGTGCCAGCAGTGCCCCTAGCGACGACACAGATACGCAGTATTTT.

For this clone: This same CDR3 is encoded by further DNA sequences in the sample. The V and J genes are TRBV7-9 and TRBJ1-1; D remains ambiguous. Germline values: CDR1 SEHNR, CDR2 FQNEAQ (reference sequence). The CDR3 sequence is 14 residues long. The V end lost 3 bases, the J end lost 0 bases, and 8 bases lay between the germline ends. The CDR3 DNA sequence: TGTGCCAGCAGCTTGTCCGGGATGAACACTGAAGCTTTCTTT. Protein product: CASSLSGMNTEAFF.

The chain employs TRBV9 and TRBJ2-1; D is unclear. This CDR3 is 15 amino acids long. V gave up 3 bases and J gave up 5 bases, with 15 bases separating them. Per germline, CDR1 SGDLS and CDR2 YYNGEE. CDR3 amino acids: CASSAQLGTNNEQFF. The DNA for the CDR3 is TGTGCCAGCAGCGCCCAACTGGGAACCAACAATGAGCAGTTCTTC.

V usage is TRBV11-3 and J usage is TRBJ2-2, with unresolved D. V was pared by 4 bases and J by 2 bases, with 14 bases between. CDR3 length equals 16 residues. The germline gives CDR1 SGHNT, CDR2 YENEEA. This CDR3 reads CASSSYVNPNTGELFF. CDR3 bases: TGTGCCAGCAGCTCCTACGTAAATCCCAACACCGGGGAGCTGTTTTTT.